One sample yielded the 23 T cell receptor beta chains listed below, sequenced in a study of regulatory T cells in long-lasting Graves disease. Construction of TCR beta libraries relied on iRepertoire HTBI primers and on Arm-PCR targeting CDR3 regions. TCRdb re-analysed the multiplex PCR reads in MiXCR, keeping a single row per CDR3 protein. The sample records under 450,000 distinct CDR3 sequences, 15% to 20% being singletons. The time point is: newly diagnosed GD, antithyroid drugs for less than 3 months. Construction of the TCR library relied on RNA isolated from PBMCs. This sample was shared with a second study, whose subject was T cells in Graves' hyperthyroidism and ophthalmopathy.

Sequenced here: peripheral blood mononuclear cells (PBMCs), sampled at new diagnosis, from a patient treated with antithyroid drugs. These TCRs come from a woman between 18 and 30 years old with Graves disease.

At least ten counts were recorded for this clonotype. The J gene is TRBJ1-1, the V gene TRBV5-6; TRBD1 might be the D (5 bases). This CDR3 contains 14 residues. V was cut by 4 bases and J by 3 bases, with 13 bases left in between. Germline loops: CDR1 SGHDT, CDR2 YYEEEE. This CDR3 is CASSPRPGHTEAFF. CDR3 bases: TGTGCCAGCAGCCCCCGGCCGGGACACACTGAAGCTTTCTTT.

J is TRBJ2-2 and V is TRBV7-6, with D unresolved. The V gene's germline CDR1 is SGHVS and CDR2 FNYEAQ. The V and J ends lost 0 bases and 1 base respectively, with 9 bases between them. The CDR3 extends over 16 amino acids. The CDR3 here is CASSLASLGNTGELFF. CDR3 bases: TGTGCCAGCAGCTTAGCTTCTCTGGGGAACACCGGGGAGCTGTTTTTT.

This clonotype was detected many times. CDR3 bases: TGCGCCAGCAGCGGGGCCCCTACAGCGAACACTGAAGCTTTCTTT. Encoded protein: CASSGAPTANTEAFF. The rearrangement links TRBV5-1 to TRBJ1-1, with D perhaps matching TRBD1 (5 bases). Per the germline V gene, CDR1 is SGHRS and CDR2 is YFSETQ. V was pared by 4 bases and J by 1 base, with 14 bases between. The CDR3 consists of 15 residues.

V gene TRBV5-1 combines with J gene TRBJ2-2; 7 bases fit TRBD2. The CDR3 has 15 residues. Looked up from germline, CDR1 is SGHRS and CDR2 is YFSETQ. V shed 0 bases, J shed 4 bases, and the junction held 3 bases outside the gene matches. This CDR3 is CASSLEASGTGELFF. The CDR3, as DNA: TGCGCCAGCAGCTTGGAGGCTAGCGGCACCGGGGAGCTGTTTTTT. The variable domain in full, completed from reference TRBV5-1 and TRBJ2-2, reads KAGVTQTPRYLIKTRGQQVTLSCSPISGHRSVSWYQQTPGQGLQFLFEYFSETQRNKGNFPGRFSGRQFSNSRSEMNVSTLELGDSALYLCASSLEASGTGELFFGEGSRLTVL.

This clonotype was observed many times. The chain carries TRBV7-2 and TRBJ2-3; no clear D. Trimming took off 3 bases at V and 2 bases at J, with 12 bases between the two ends. The CDR3 length is 15 residues. Germline-derived CDR1 and CDR2 are SGHTA and FQGNSA. In DNA form, the CDR3 reads TGTGCCAGCAGCTTGAGATTAGTTCCCACAGATACGCAGTATTTT. Protein product: CASSLRLVPTDTQYF.

This clonotype was recorded at least ten times. The chain has TRBV28 and TRBJ2-2, with 10 bases that match TRBD2. Germline V lookup: CDR1 MDHEN, CDR2 SYDVKM. The CDR3 is 13 residues long. V lost 6 bases and J lost 6; bases outside the gene matches: 1. Written as DNA, the CDR3 is TGTGCCAGCAGAGCGGGAGGGCCCGGGGAGCTGTTTTTT. Amino acid sequence: CASRAGGPGELFF. The complete variable domain, with remaining parts taken from reference TRBV28 and TRBJ2-2, reads DVKVTQSSRYLVKRTGEKVFLECVQDMDHENMFWYRQDPGLGLRLIYFSYDVKMKEKGDIPEGYSVSREKKERFSLILESASTNQTSMYLCASRAGGPGELFFGEGSRLTVL.

The V and J genes are TRBV3-1 and TRBJ2-5; 11 nucleotides line up with TRBD2. This CDR3 region has 18 residues. Germline trimming cut 3 bases from V and 4 bases from J; bases unmatched to any gene: 13. Germline CDR1 is LGHDT and CDR2 is YNNKEL (reference sequence). The CDR3 DNA is TGTGCCAGCAGCCATCGTAGCGGGAGGGACAGTCAGCGAGAGACCCAGTACTTC. Translating gives CASSHRSGRDSQRETQYF.

On this clonotype: A much bigger clone sits one base away, suggesting this may be a read error. This chain connects TRBV12-3 or TRBV12-4 to TRBJ2-7; D tentatively reads TRBD1 or TRBD2 (6 bases each). The CDR3 loop spans 15 amino acids. CDR3 amino acids: CAGSLQTGAAHEQYF. Written as DNA, the CDR3 is TGTGCCGGCAGTCTGCAAACGGGGGCCGCCCACGAGCAGTACTTC.

The chain has TRBV29-1 and TRBJ2-6; 7 nucleotides line up with TRBD1. Per germline, CDR1 SQVTM and CDR2 ANQGSEA. V lost 6 bases, J lost 2 bases, and 4 bases stayed unmatched. This CDR3 spans 14 amino acids. The DNA of the CDR3 is TGCAGCGTCGTGACAGGGACTGGGGCCAACGTCCTGACTTTC. It is translated as CSVVTGTGANVLTF.

Many counts were recorded for this clonotype. V and J are TRBV5-5 and TRBJ1-2; D is uncertain. The CDR3 sequence is 15 residues long. Trimming cost V 2 bases and J 1 base, with 12 bases left between them. Per the germline V gene, CDR1 is SGHKS and CDR2 is YYEKEE (reference sequence). Written as DNA, the CDR3 is TGTGCCAGCAGCTTCTCTCCGTCGGATAACTATGGCTACACCTTC. Translation gives CASSFSPSDNYGYTF. The full variable domain, its missing parts supplied by reference TRBV5-5 and TRBJ1-2, is DAGVTQSPTHLIKTRGQQVTLRCSPISGHKSVSWYQQVLGQGPQFIFQYYEKEERGRGNFPDRFSARQFPNYSSELNVNALLLGDSALYLCASSFSPSDNYGYTFGSGTRLTVV.

Only a few counts were recorded for this clonotype. The genes are TRBV28 and TRBJ2-1, with D possibly being TRBD1 (5 bases). V was trimmed by 4 bases and J by 10 bases, leaving 11 bases between them. Germline V gives CDR1 MDHEN, CDR2 SYDVKM. The CDR3 sequence is 12 residues long. In nucleotides, the CDR3 is TGTGCCAGCAGTTCCCCTTACAGGGAGCAGTTCTTC. Translation: CASSSPYREQFF.

This clonotype was observed many times. The chain recombines TRBV5-1 with TRBJ1-1; 7 bases are shared with TRBD1. The junction had 11 bases not matched to a gene; V was cut back by 4 bases and J by 5 bases. Germline V gene lookup returns CDR1 SGHRS and CDR2 YFSETQ. This CDR3 is built from 15 residues. The CDR3 spells CASSPQEGAVTEAFF. The CDR3, as DNA: TGCGCCAGCAGCCCCCAGGAGGGGGCGGTTACTGAAGCTTTCTTT.

This clonotype showed up many times. V gene TRBV18 combines with J gene TRBJ1-1, with D unclear. Trimming took 5 bases from V and 0 from J, leaving 10 bases between them. Looked up from germline, CDR1 is KGHSH and CDR2 is LQKENI. This CDR3 contains 14 residues. The CDR3 protein is CASSVDGMNTEAFF. The CDR3 DNA follows: TGTGCCAGCTCAGTCGACGGAATGAACACTGAAGCTTTCTTT.

This clonotype was observed at least ten times. The CDR3 loop reads CAWSAGTAARATEAFF. CDR3 sequence (DNA): TGTGCCTGGAGTGCCGGGACAGCAGCCAGGGCCACTGAAGCTTTCTTT. J is TRBJ1-1 and V is TRBV30, with 7 positions matching TRBD1. With V trimmed by 1 base and J by 4 bases, 12 bases remained unmatched. Germline CDR1 is GTSNPN and CDR2 is SVGIG (reference sequence). The CDR3 is made up of 16 amino acids.

This clonotype was recorded at least ten times. The chain carries TRBV20-1 and TRBJ2-5, with a weak D call TRBD2 (5 bases). With 4 bases removed from V and 6 bases from J, the gap between germline ends came to 21 bases. The V gene's germline CDR1 is DFQATT and CDR2 SNEGSKA (reference sequence). CDR3 length: 15 amino acids. Here the CDR3 DNA reads TGCAGTGCTAACTACCCGACCGGGGTGAGGAAGACCCAGTACTTC. This codes for CSANYPTGVRKTQYF.

This clonotype has a count of ten or more. This chain links TRBV2 with TRBJ2-1; tentatively, D is TRBD2 (6 bases). CDR1 is SNHLY, CDR2 FYNNEI, per germline. The CDR3 is 13 residues long. The V end was cut by 11 bases, the J end by 6 bases, with 17 bases between. The chain's CDR3 is CACSTGGSNEQFF. The CDR3 nucleotides read TGTGCCTGTTCAACCGGGGGAAGCAATGAGCAGTTCTTC.

The table lists this clonotype with many counts. The rearrangement links TRBV7-8 to TRBJ2-3, with TRBD2 identical over 9 bases. The junction had 6 bases not matched to a gene; V was cut back by 8 bases and J by 3 bases. Germline V CDR1 and CDR2: SGHVS, FQNEAQ. The CDR3 totals 14 residues. CDR3 sequence: CASLSGRWTDTQYF. The DNA of the CDR3 is TGTGCCAGCTTAAGCGGGAGGTGGACAGATACGCAGTATTTT.

This clonotype was recorded a few times. V gene TRBV4-1 combines with J gene TRBJ2-1; D perhaps matches TRBD2 (5 bases). The CDR3 spans 16 residues. Germline V gene lookup returns CDR1 MGHRA and CDR2 YSYEKL. V lost 1 base, J lost 0 bases, and 10 bases lay in between. The CDR3 region is CASSQVGVSSYNEQFF. CDR3 DNA sequence: TGCGCCAGCAGCCAAGTCGGGGTGAGCTCCTACAATGAGCAGTTCTTC.

This chain links TRBV29-1 with TRBJ2-2; D ambiguous. With 1 base removed from V and 8 bases from J, the gap between germline ends came to 11 bases. Germline V gene sequence: CDR1 SQVTM, CDR2 ANQGSEA. The CDR3 extends over 13 amino acids. CDR3 coding DNA: TGCAGCGTTGAAGTACAATCGGCTGGGGAGCTGTTTTTT. It yields the protein CSVEVQSAGELFF.

This clonotype was recorded a few times. The CDR3 nucleotides are TGTGCCACCAGTCCTAGCGGGAGGGCCATGTCAGATACGCAGTATTTT. This codes for CATSPSGRAMSDTQYF. The rearrangement joins TRBV24-1 to TRBJ2-3, with TRBD2 matching over 12 bases. CDR3 length: 16 residues. V gave up 6 bases and J gave up 4 bases; unmatched junction bases: 7. The germline V gene has CDR1 KGHDR and CDR2 SFDVKD.

This clonotype was counted between two and nine times. This sequence joins TRBV25-1 and TRBJ2-5, with 8 bases matching TRBD2. Trimming removed 3 bases from V and 6 bases from J; junction bases left unmatched: 6. This CDR3 has 14 residues. CDR1 and CDR2 (germline): MGHDK, SYGVNS. CDR3 sequence: CASSEFRGGQTQYF. In nucleotides, the CDR3 is TGTGCCAGCAGTGAGTTCCGGGGGGGCCAGACCCAGTACTTC. The full variable domain, completed using reference TRBV25-1 and TRBJ2-5, is EADIYQTPRYLVIGTGKKITLECSQTMGHDKMYWYQQDPGMELHLIHYSYGVNSTEKGDLSSESTVSRIRTEHFPLTLESARPSHTSQYLCASSEFRGGQTQYFGPGTRLLVL.

This clonotype was detected many times. The J gene is TRBJ2-2, the V gene TRBV29-1, with D possibly TRBD2 on 5 matching bases. V was cut by 6 bases and J by 6 bases, with 17 bases left in between. The CDR3 totals 14 residues. From germline, CDR1 is SQVTM and CDR2 ANQGSEA. The CDR3 spells CSVSGLWGPGELFF. For the CDR3, the DNA is TGCAGCGTGAGTGGACTGTGGGGTCCCGGGGAGCTGTTTTTT.

Comments on this clonotype: One junction end does not reproduce the germline sequence, and a read error may be involved. This sequence joins TRBV2 and TRBJ2-1; no definite D call. The CDR3 extends over 15 amino acids. From germline, CDR1 is SNHLY and CDR2 FYNNEI. CDR3 sequence reads: CASKETPLGYNKQFF. In DNA form, the CDR3 reads TGTGCCAGCAAGGAGACTCCCCTCGGTTACAATAAGCAGTTCTTC. Variable domain in full (rest from reference TRBV2 and TRBJ2-1): EPEVTQTPSHQVTQMGQEVILRCVPISNHLYFYWYRQILGQKVEFLVSFYNNEISEKSEIFDDQFSVERPDGSNFTLKIRSTKLEDSAMYFCASKETPLGYNKQFFGPGTRLTVL.